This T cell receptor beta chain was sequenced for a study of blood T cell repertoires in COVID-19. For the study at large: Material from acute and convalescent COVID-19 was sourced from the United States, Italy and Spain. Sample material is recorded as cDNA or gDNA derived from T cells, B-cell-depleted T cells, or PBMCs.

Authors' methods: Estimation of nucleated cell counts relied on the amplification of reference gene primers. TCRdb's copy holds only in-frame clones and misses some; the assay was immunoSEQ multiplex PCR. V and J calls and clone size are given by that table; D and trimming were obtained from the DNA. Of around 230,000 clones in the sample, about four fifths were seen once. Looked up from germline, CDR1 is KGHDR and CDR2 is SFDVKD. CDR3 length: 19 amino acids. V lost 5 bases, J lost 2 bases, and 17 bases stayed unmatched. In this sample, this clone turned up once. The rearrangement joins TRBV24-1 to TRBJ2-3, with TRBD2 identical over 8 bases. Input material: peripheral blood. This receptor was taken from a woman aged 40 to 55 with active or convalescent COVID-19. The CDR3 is CATSAATTEAGAYTDTQYF. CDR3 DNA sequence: TGTGCCACCAGTGCCGCCACGACAGAAGCGGGGGCCTACACAGATACGCAGTATTTT.